These 21 T cell receptor beta chains share one sample of origin, sequenced in a study of molecular identifiers for immune sequencing clone quantification. Each CDR3 protein gets one entry after TCRdb re-called the PCR reads with MiXCR. This table holds roughly 40,000 distinct CDR3 sequences, less than 20% found once. Material for sequencing was naive CD8+ T cells from blood, with Jurkat cell RNA spiked in. Sample subset: FACS-sorted CD8+CD4-CCR7+CD45RA+ naive T cells. Receptors originate from a human donor in good health. Some libraries in this study had Jurkat cell RNA spiked in.

To note about this clonotype: At one of its ends the junction is not consistent with the germline gene, which may arise from a read error. The chain has TRBV19 and TRBJ1-1; D is uncertain. CDR1 and CDR2 (germline): LNHDA, SQIVND (reference sequence). The CDR3 runs to 13 residues. The CDR3 nucleotides are TGTGTCAGTAGTAAGAGCGACTACACTGAAGCTTTCTTT. It yields the protein CVSSKSDYTEAFF.

This clonotype was counted once. The junction does not match germline at one end; this may be a read error. V gene TRBV27 combines with J gene TRBJ1-5; TRBD1 is a possible D gene (6 bases). The CDR3 length is 15 residues. Germline lookup yields CDR1 MNHEY and CDR2 SMNVEV (reference sequence). The CDR3 DNA reads as TGTGCCAGCAGTCAGCCCGGGGGCGGCAAACAGCCCCAGCATTTT. This encodes CASSQPGGGKQPQHF.

The chain has TRBV27 and TRBJ1-1; TRBD1 is a possible D gene (6 bases). Germline V gene sequence: CDR1 MNHEY, CDR2 SMNVEV (reference sequence). V lost 7 bases, J lost 6 bases, and 21 bases lay in between. There are 15 residues in the CDR3. In nucleotides, the CDR3 is TGTGCCAGCAAAACCCTCGGGGGCCCAAAGGCTGAAGCTTTCTTT. Translating it yields CASKTLGGPKAEAFF.

This clonotype has ten or more counts. The chain recombines TRBV6-5 with TRBJ2-3, with 10 nucleotides matching TRBD2. The CDR3 is made up of 16 amino acids. The V segment lost 5 bases and the J segment 4 bases; nucleotides outside the gene matches: 9. From germline, CDR1 is MNHEY and CDR2 SVGAGI. DNA of the CDR3: TGTGCCAGCAGTAACCTAGCGGGAGAGGGGGCAGATACGCAGTATTTT. Its translation: CASSNLAGEGADTQYF.

This clonotype was seen ten or more times. The chain carries TRBV4-2 and TRBJ2-7; no clear D gene. The CDR3 has 13 residues. With 1 base removed from V and 4 bases from J, the gap between germline ends came to 8 bases. Germline V CDR1 and CDR2: LGHNA, YNFKEQ. CDR3 bases: TGTGCCAGCAGCCAAGGACCAGAATACGAGCAGTACTTC. Translating gives CASSQGPEYEQYF.

In its sample, this clonotype was seen many times. The chain is built from TRBV19 and TRBJ2-1; D unclear. V was clipped by 3 bases and J by 2 bases, with 11 bases between them. The germline V gene has CDR1 LNHDA and CDR2 SQIVND (reference sequence). This CDR3 is built from 15 residues. The CDR3: CASSMFSIAYNEQFF. CDR3 sequence (DNA): TGTGCCAGTAGTATGTTCAGCATCGCCTACAATGAGCAGTTCTTC.

This clonotype was observed many times. The V call is TRBV15, the J call TRBJ2-2; TRBD1 or TRBD2 may be the D gene (7 bases each). This CDR3 has 16 residues. Trimming took off 0 bases at V and 7 bases at J, with 15 bases between the two ends. Looked up from germline, CDR1 is LNHNV and CDR2 is YYDKDF (reference sequence). CDR3 nucleotides: TGTGCCACCAGCAGAGAAAGCAGGGGGGGTGGCGGGGAGCTGTTTTTT. Translating it yields CATSRESRGGGGELFF.

This clonotype was observed many times. The chain employs TRBV6-2 or TRBV6-3 and TRBJ2-7, with D possibly being TRBD1 or TRBD2 (5 bases each). CDR1 and CDR2 from the germline V gene are MNHEY and SVGEGT. Trimming pared 2 bases from V and 2 bases from J, leaving 16 bases between. The CDR3 covers 16 residues. The CDR3 reads CASSYRDETSPYEQYF. CDR3 bases: TGTGCCAGCAGTTACCGGGACGAAACGTCCCCCTACGAGCAGTACTTC.

This clonotype was counted ten times or more. The chain couples TRBV4-3 to TRBJ2-7, with 7 bases identical to TRBD2. This CDR3 has 15 residues. Unmatched junction bases numbered 4, after V lost 0 bases and J lost 2 bases. CDR1 is LGHNA and CDR2 is YSLEER in the germline V gene. The CDR3 DNA is TGCGCCAGCAGCCAAGAAACTAGCGAAACCTACGAGCAGTACTTC. Protein product: CASSQETSETYEQYF.

This clonotype was counted ten times or more. The V gene is TRBV6-1, the J gene TRBJ2-7, with 13 positions matching TRBD2. J gave up 4 bases and V 3 bases, and 3 bases lay outside the gene matches. This CDR3 has 15 amino acids. Looked up from germline, CDR1 is MNHNS and CDR2 is SASEGT. The CDR3 loop is CASSDWTSGSYEQYF. As DNA, the CDR3 is TGTGCCAGCAGTGACTGGACTAGCGGGAGTTACGAGCAGTACTTC.

This clonotype has a count of ten or more. The chain is built from TRBV12-3 or TRBV12-4 and TRBJ2-7; D might be TRBD1 (5 bases). The germline V and J ends were trimmed by 6 bases and 6 bases, with 15 bases remaining between them. The CDR3 runs 13 residues. The CDR3 sequence is CASSLGPAGEQYF. CDR3 DNA sequence: TGTGCCAGCAGCTTGGGGCCCGCCGGCGAGCAGTACTTC.

This clonotype was observed a few times. The chain carries TRBV12-3 or TRBV12-4 and TRBJ2-1; 9 bases are shared with TRBD1. The CDR3 spans 15 residues. The ends lost 6 bases at V and 3 bases at J; junction bases unmatched: 6. The CDR3 DNA reads TGTGCCAGCAGCCACGGGACAGGGTTCTACAATGAGCAGTTCTTC. Translating gives CASSHGTGFYNEQFF.

This clonotype was seen ten or more times. CDR3 protein: CASSLSETQYF. In nucleotides, the CDR3 is TGTGCCAGCAGTTTATCGGAGACCCAGTACTTC. The rearrangement links TRBV12-3 or TRBV12-4 to TRBJ2-5; D is unresolved. The CDR3 totals 11 residues. V shed 2 bases and J shed 5 bases, with 3 bases lying between them.

There are many counts of this clonotype. The chain carries TRBV24-1 and TRBJ2-1; possibly TRBD2 for D (5 bases). V was trimmed by 8 bases and J by 0 bases, leaving 7 bases between them. Germline CDR1 KGHDR, CDR2 SFDVKD. This CDR3 region has 13 residues. CDR3 nucleotide sequence: TGTGCCACCACAAGCGGCTCCTACAATGAGCAGTTCTTC. It codes for CATTSGSYNEQFF.

With regard to this clonotype: A much bigger clone sits one base away, suggesting this may be a read error. J is TRBJ2-1 and V is TRBV11-2; tentative D call: TRBD2 (5 bases). There are 17 residues in the CDR3. Per germline, CDR1 SGHAT and CDR2 FQNNGV. The CDR3 here is CASSSLGMESSYNEQSF. For the CDR3, the DNA is TGTGCCAGCAGCTCCCTCGGGATGGAGAGCTCCTACAATGAGCAGTCCTTC.

This clonotype was detected ten times or more. This chain's CDR3 is CASSPLGDYEQYF. As DNA, the CDR3 is TGCGCCAGCAGCCCCTTGGGGGACTACGAGCAGTACTTC. V usage is TRBV4-1 and J usage is TRBJ2-7; D possibly uses TRBD1 or TRBD2 (5 bases each). The CDR3 totals 13 residues. Trimming removed 4 bases at V and 3 bases at J, with 10 bases between. Germline V gives CDR1 MGHRA, CDR2 YSYEKL.

This chain links TRBV28 with TRBJ2-1, with D possibly being TRBD1 (6 bases). The germline gives CDR1 MDHEN, CDR2 SYDVKM. The CDR3 sequence is 10 residues long. V was pared by 10 bases and J by 14 bases, with 15 bases between. The CDR3 spells CATETGQKFF. For the CDR3, the DNA is TGTGCCACCGAGACGGGACAAAAGTTCTTC. Using reference TRBV28 and TRBJ2-1 for the parts outside the CDR3, the full variable domain is DVKVTQSSRYLVKRTGEKVFLECVQDMDHENMFWYRQDPGLGLRLIYFSYDVKMKEKGDIPEGYSVSREKKERFSLILESASTNQTSMYLCATETGQKFFGPGTRLTVL.

This clonotype was observed at least ten times. The chain carries TRBV28 and TRBJ2-1; TRBD2 matches at 7 bases. The germline gives CDR1 MDHEN, CDR2 SYDVKM. The V gene end was trimmed by 3 bases and the J gene end by 8 bases; junction bases not matched to a gene: 7. The CDR3 is made up of 14 amino acids. The CDR3, as DNA: TGTGCCAGCAGTTTTTCTGGCGGGAGAGATGAGCAGTTCTTC. Amino acids: CASSFSGGRDEQFF.

This clonotype was counted only a few times. The V call is TRBV7-9, the J call TRBJ2-2, with D hard to call. The V end was cut by 5 bases, the J end by 3 bases, with 7 bases between. Germline loops: CDR1 SEHNR, CDR2 FQNEAQ (reference sequence). This CDR3 spans 13 amino acids. The CDR3 reads CASSRPYTGELFF. The CDR3 DNA follows: TGTGCCAGCAGCCGACCGTACACCGGGGAGCTGTTTTTT.

This sequence joins TRBV6-2 or TRBV6-3 and TRBJ2-3; D possibly corresponds to TRBD2 (6 bases). The V and J ends lost 5 bases and 4 bases respectively, with 19 bases between them. Germline assignment: CDR1 MNHEY and CDR2 SVGEGT. The CDR3 is 16 amino acids. CDR3 loop: CASSPTCGIGPDTQYF. As DNA, the CDR3 is TGTGCCAGCAGTCCTACTTGCGGGATAGGGCCAGATACGCAGTATTTT.

In regard to this clonotype: At one end the junction does not follow the germline gene, possibly because of a read error. The V gene is TRBV27, the J gene TRBJ2-7, with D perhaps matching TRBD1 (5 bases). The CDR3 is 13 residues long. Germline CDR1 reads MNHEY; CDR2 reads SMNVEV (reference sequence). The CDR3 region has the DNA TGTGCCATCAGTTTAGGGGTTACCTACGAGCAGTACTTC. Its protein product is CAISLGVTYEQYF.